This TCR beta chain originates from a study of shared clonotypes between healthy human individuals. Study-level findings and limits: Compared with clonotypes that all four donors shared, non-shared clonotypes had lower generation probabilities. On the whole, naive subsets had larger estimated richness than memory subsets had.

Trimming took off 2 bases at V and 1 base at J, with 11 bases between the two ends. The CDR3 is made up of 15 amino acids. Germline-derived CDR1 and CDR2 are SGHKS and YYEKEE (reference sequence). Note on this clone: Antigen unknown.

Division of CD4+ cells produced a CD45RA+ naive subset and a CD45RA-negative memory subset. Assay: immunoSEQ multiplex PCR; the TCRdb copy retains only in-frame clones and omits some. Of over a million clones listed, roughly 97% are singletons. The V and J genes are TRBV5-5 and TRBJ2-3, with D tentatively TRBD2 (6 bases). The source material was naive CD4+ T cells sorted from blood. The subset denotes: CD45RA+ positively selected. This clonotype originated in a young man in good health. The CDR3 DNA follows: TGTGCCAGCAGCTTCCAGCGGAGGGGCACAGATACGCAGTATTTT. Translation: CASSFQRRGTDTQYF. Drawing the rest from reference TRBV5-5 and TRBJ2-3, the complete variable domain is DAGVTQSPTHLIKTRGQQVTLRCSPISGHKSVSWYQQVLGQGPQFIFQYYEKEERGRGNFPDRFSARQFPNYSSELNVNALLLGDSALYLCASSFQRRGTDTQYFGPGTRLTVL.